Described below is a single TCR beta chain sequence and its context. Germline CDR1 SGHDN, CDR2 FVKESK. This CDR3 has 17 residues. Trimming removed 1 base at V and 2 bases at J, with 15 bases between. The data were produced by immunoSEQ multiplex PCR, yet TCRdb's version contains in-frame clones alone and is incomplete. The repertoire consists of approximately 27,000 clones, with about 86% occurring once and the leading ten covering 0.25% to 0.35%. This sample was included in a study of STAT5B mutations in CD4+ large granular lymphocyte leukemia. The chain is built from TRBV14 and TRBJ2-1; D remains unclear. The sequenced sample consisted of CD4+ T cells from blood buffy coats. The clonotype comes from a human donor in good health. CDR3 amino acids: CASSQAWEGSTYNEQFF. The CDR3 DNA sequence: TGTGCCAGCAGCCAAGCATGGGAAGGCAGTACCTACAATGAGCAGTTCTTC.